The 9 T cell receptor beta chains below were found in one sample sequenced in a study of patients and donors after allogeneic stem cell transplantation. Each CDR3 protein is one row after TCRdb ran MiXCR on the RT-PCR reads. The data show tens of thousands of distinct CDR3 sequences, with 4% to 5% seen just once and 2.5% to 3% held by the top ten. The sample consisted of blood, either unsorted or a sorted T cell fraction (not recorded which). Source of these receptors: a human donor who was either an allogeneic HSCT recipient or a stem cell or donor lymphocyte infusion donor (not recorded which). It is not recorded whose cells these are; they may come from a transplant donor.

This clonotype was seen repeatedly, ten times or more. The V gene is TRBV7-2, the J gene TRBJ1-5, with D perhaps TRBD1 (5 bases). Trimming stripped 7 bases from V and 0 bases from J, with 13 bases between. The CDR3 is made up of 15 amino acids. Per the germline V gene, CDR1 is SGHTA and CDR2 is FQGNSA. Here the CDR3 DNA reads TGTGCCAGCAACGGGGGGGGATCTAGCAATCAGCCCCAGCATTTT. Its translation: CASNGGGSSNQPQHF.

The chain's CDR3 is CASSPQGASYNEQFF. The DNA of the CDR3 is TGTGCCAGCTCCCCCCAGGGGGCTTCCTACAATGAGCAGTTCTTC. The chain recombines TRBV18 with TRBJ2-1, with TRBD1 matching over 8 bases. Germline CDR1 and CDR2: KGHSH and LQKENI. The J segment lost 1 base and the V segment lost 6 bases, leaving 5 bases of the junction unmatched. This CDR3 contains 15 residues. Combining the CDR3 with reference TRBV18 and TRBJ2-1 gives the whole variable domain NAGVMQNPRHLVRRRGQEARLRCSPMKGHSHVYWYRQLPEEGLKFMVYLQKENIIDESGMPKERFSAEFPKEGPSILRIQQVVRGDSAAYFCASSPQGASYNEQFFGPGTRLTVL.

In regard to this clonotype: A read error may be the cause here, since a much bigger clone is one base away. CDR3 coding DNA: TGTGCCAGCAGCGGCTCGAGACAGGGGGCGACCGGGGAGCTGTTTTTT. Its protein is CASSGSRQGATGELFF. The rearrangement joins TRBV7-9 to TRBJ2-2; 10 bases fit TRBD1. The J segment lost 5 bases and the V segment lost 5 bases, leaving 8 bases of the junction unmatched. Per the germline V gene, CDR1 is SEHNR and CDR2 is FQNEAQ (reference sequence). The CDR3 has 16 residues.

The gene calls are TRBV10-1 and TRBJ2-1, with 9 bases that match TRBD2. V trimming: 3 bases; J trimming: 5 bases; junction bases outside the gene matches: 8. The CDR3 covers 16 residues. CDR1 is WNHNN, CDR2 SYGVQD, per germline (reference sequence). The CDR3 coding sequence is TGCGCCAGCAGTGATGGTAGCGGGGGCCGTAACAATGAGCAGTTCTTC. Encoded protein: CASSDGSGGRNNEQFF.

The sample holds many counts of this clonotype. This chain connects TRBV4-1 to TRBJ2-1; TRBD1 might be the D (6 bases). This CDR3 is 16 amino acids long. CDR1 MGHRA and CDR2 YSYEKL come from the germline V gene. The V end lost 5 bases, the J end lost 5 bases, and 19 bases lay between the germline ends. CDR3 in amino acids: CASSSPIRGYNNEQFF. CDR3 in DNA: TGCGCCAGCAGCTCTCCAATCAGGGGTTACAACAATGAGCAGTTCTTC.

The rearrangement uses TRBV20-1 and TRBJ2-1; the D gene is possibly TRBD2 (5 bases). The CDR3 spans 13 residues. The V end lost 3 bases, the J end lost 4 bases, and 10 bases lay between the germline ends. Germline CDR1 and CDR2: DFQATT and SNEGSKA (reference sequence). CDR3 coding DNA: TGCAGTGCTAGTCTGCCGGGGTACAATGAGCAGTTCTTC. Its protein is CSASLPGYNEQFF.

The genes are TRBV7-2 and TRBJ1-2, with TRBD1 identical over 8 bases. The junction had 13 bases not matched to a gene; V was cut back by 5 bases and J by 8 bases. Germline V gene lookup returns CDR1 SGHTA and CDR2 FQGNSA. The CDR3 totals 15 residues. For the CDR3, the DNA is TGTGCCAGCAGCCCACCGACCGGGACAGGCGGGGGCTACACCTTC. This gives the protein CASSPPTGTGGGYTF. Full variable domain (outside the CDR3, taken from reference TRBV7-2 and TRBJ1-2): GAGVSQSPSNKVTEKGKDVELRCDPISGHTALYWYRQSLGQGLEFLIYFQGNSAPDKSGLPSDRFSAERTGGSVSTLTIQRTQQEDSAVYLCASSPPTGTGGGYTFGSGTRLTVV.

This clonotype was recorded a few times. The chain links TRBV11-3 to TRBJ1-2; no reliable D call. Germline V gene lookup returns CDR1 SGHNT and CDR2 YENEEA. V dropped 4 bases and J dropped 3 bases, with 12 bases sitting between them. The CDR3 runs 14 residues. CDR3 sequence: CASSSAGEYYGYTF. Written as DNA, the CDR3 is TGTGCCAGCAGCTCCGCCGGGGAATACTATGGCTACACCTTC.

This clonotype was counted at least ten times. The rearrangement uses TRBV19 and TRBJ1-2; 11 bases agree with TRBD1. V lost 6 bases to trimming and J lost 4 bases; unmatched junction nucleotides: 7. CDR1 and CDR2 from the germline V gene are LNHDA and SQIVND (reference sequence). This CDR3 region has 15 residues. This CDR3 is CASSQDRGRGYGYTF. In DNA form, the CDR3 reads TGTGCCAGTAGCCAGGACAGGGGGCGAGGCTATGGCTACACCTTC.